Below, 21 T cell receptor beta chains from the same sample are listed, as sequenced in a study of blood T cell repertoires in COVID-19. The data were produced by immunoSEQ multiplex PCR, yet TCRdb's version contains in-frame clones alone and is incomplete. The sample has about 120,000 clones, roughly 76% seen once; the top ten hold 10%. The material sequenced was peripheral blood. The receptors derive from a human donor in a cohort sampled during active COVID-19.

This chain links TRBV27 with TRBJ2-1; 7 nucleotides align to TRBD2. Losses at the gene ends were 6 bases for V and 8 bases for J; bases not matched to a gene: 1. CDR3 length equals 11 residues. Germline V gene sequence: CDR1 MNHEY, CDR2 SMNVEV (reference sequence). DNA of the CDR3: TGTGCCAGCAGGCGGGGGTATGAGCAGTTCTTC. This codes for CASRRGYEQFF.

This chain links TRBV9 with TRBJ2-3; D not certain. V was pared by 0 bases and J by 6 bases, with 11 bases between. The CDR3 covers 14 residues. Germline CDR1 and CDR2: SGDLS and YYNGEE. DNA for the CDR3: TGTGCCAGCAGCGTAGTTTCATCACAGGATACGCAGTATTTT. It specifies CASSVVSSQDTQYF.

The chain carries TRBV4-3 and TRBJ2-5; the match to TRBD1 covers 9 bases. The CDR3 sequence is 15 residues long. The germline V gene has CDR1 LGHNA and CDR2 YSLEER. The ends lost 4 bases at V and 3 bases at J; junction bases unmatched: 6. The CDR3 sequence is CASSRSGTGKETQYF. Written as DNA, the CDR3 is TGCGCCAGCAGCCGATCCGGGACAGGGAAAGAGACCCAGTACTTC.

The V and J genes are TRBV15 and TRBJ2-3; D call uncertain. V was clipped by 0 bases and J by 2 bases, with 9 bases between them. The CDR3 is 15 amino acids. Germline values: CDR1 LNHNV, CDR2 YYDKDF (reference sequence). The CDR3 loop reads CATSRDFQATDTQYF. The CDR3 DNA reads TGTGCCACCAGCAGAGATTTCCAGGCCACAGATACGCAGTATTTT. Variable domain in full (rest from reference TRBV15 and TRBJ2-3): DAMVIQNPRYQVTQFGKPVTLSCSQTLNHNVMYWYQQKSSQAPKLLFHYYDKDFNNEADTPDNFQSRRPNTSFCFLDIRSPGLGDTAMYLCATSRDFQATDTQYFGPGTRLTVL.

This chain links TRBV19 with TRBJ1-4; TRBD1 matches at 9 bases. The V gene's germline CDR1 is LNHDA and CDR2 SQIVND (reference sequence). CDR3 length: 12 amino acids. Germline trimming cut 10 bases from V and 4 bases from J; bases unmatched to any gene: 1. As DNA, the CDR3 is TGTGCCACGGGACAGGGTAATGAAAAACTGTTTTTT. Amino acids: CATGQGNEKLFF.

This rearrangement joins TRBV3-1 (or the pseudogene TRBV3-2) to TRBJ1-1; D may be TRBD1 (5 bases). The CDR3 extends over 15 amino acids. Looked up from germline, CDR1 is LGHDT and CDR2 is YNNKEL (reference sequence). The V gene lost 6 bases and the J gene lost 1 base, with 15 bases spanning the gap. CDR3 region: CASRLTDRKNTEAFF. The CDR3 DNA reads TGTGCCAGCAGGCTTACCGACAGAAAGAACACTGAAGCTTTCTTT.

The rearrangement joins TRBV19 to TRBJ1-6; no definite D call. The germline V gene has CDR1 LNHDA and CDR2 SQIVND (reference sequence). The CDR3 is 17 residues long. V dropped 6 bases and J dropped 5 bases, with 20 bases sitting between them. The CDR3 sequence is CASSSLGSSVDNSPLHF. DNA for the CDR3: TGTGCCAGTAGCTCTCTTGGGAGCTCGGTTGATAATTCACCCCTCCACTTT.

The chain combines TRBV6-5 with TRBJ2-1; TRBD2 matches at 9 bases. This CDR3 comprises 14 residues. V shed 6 bases and J 5 bases; nucleotides not matched to a gene: 5. The germline gives CDR1 MNHEY, CDR2 SVGAGI. In DNA, the CDR3 is TGTGCCAGCAGGCGGCGGGAGGGACACAATGAGCAGTTCTTC. Translated, it gives CASRRREGHNEQFF.

This clone has only one observation. The J gene is TRBJ1-3, the V gene TRBV6-5, with unresolved D. There are 14 residues in the CDR3. The V gene lost 6 bases and the J gene lost 0 bases, with 9 bases spanning the gap. Per germline, CDR1 MNHEY and CDR2 SVGAGI. The CDR3 is CASRKDYSGNTIYF. CDR3 coding DNA: TGTGCCAGCAGAAAGGACTACTCTGGAAACACCATATATTTT.

V usage is TRBV4-3 and J usage is TRBJ1-2, with D maybe TRBD1 (5 bases). V dropped 0 bases and J dropped 5 bases, with 13 bases sitting between them. Germline V gene lookup returns CDR1 LGHNA and CDR2 YSLEER. This CDR3 comprises 15 residues. CDR3 coding DNA: TGCGCCAGCAGCCAAGATGGGACTGCAAATTATGGCTACACCTTC. Translating it yields CASSQDGTANYGYTF.

This sequence joins TRBV6-5 and TRBJ1-5; 8 nucleotides match TRBD1. Germline V gene lookup returns CDR1 MNHEY and CDR2 SVGAGI. There are 16 residues in the CDR3. J gave up 4 bases and V 4 bases, and 9 bases lay outside the gene matches. CDR3 coding DNA: TGTGCCAGCAGTTCCTCCGGGACAGGTCCTAATCAGCCCCAGCATTTT. Encoded protein: CASSSSGTGPNQPQHF.

The rearrangement links TRBV5-1 to TRBJ1-6; 7 nucleotides agree with TRBD1. The trim removed 5 bases at V and 5 bases at J, leaving 7 bases unmatched. This CDR3 region has 15 residues. Germline CDR1 and CDR2: SGHRS and YFSETQ. CDR3 nucleotides: TGCGCCAGCAGGTCGTCCGGGACAGATAATTCACCCCTCCACTTT. Residues: CASRSSGTDNSPLHF.

The chain recombines TRBV10-1 with TRBJ2-6; 7 bases are a match to TRBD1. The CDR3 sequence is 14 residues long. Per germline, CDR1 WNHNN and CDR2 SYGVQD (reference sequence). J was trimmed by 2 bases and V by 10 bases; bases with no gene match: 5. The CDR3 sequence: CANGQVAGANVLTF. The CDR3 DNA reads as TGCGCCAACGGACAGGTAGCTGGGGCCAACGTCCTGACTTTC.

The V and J genes are TRBV18 and TRBJ1-5, with a weak D call TRBD1 (6 bases). CDR1 and CDR2 from the germline V gene are KGHSH and LQKENI. This CDR3 comprises 14 residues. The ends were cut back, 2 bases at V and 5 bases at J, with 10 bases in the middle. The CDR3 nucleotides are TGTGCCAGCTCACCAGAACAGGGCTATCAGCCCCAGCATTTT. Amino acids: CASSPEQGYQPQHF.

The gene calls are TRBV6-5 and TRBJ2-1, with TRBD2 identical over 13 bases. The ends lost 6 bases at V and 12 bases at J; junction bases unmatched: 5. The length of the CDR3 is 13 residues. Germline lookup yields CDR1 MNHEY and CDR2 SVGAGI. Written as DNA, the CDR3 is TGTGCCAGCAGCCGGACTAGCGGGAGCCTGCAGTTCTTC. This encodes CASSRTSGSLQFF.

The chain employs TRBV3-1 (or the pseudogene TRBV3-2) and TRBJ1-1; 9 nucleotides align to TRBD1. CDR3 length: 13 residues. V gave up 1 base and J gave up 13 bases; unmatched junction bases: 7. Germline CDR1 and CDR2: LGHDT and YNNKEL (reference sequence). The CDR3 sequence is CASSQAPTGGYFF. In DNA form, the CDR3 reads TGTGCCAGCAGCCAAGCCCCGACAGGGGGATATTTCTTT.

This chain uses TRBV9 with TRBJ2-7, with 9 bases identical to TRBD1. Germline V gene sequence: CDR1 SGDLS, CDR2 YYNGEE. V was pared by 3 bases and J by 5 bases, with 9 bases of the junction left unmatched. There are 15 residues in the CDR3. The CDR3 sequence is CASSGGDRDLHEQYF. CDR3 DNA: TGTGCCAGCAGCGGGGGGGACAGGGATTTACACGAGCAGTACTTC.

The chain has TRBV18 and TRBJ2-7, with TRBD1 matching over 8 bases. J lost 3 bases, V lost 3 bases, and 4 bases had no gene match. Germline values: CDR1 KGHSH, CDR2 LQKENI. This CDR3 is 14 amino acids long. CDR3 bases: TGTGCCAGCTCACCCCAAGGGACAGGCTACGAGCAGTACTTC. Its protein is CASSPQGTGYEQYF.

This chain connects TRBV14 to TRBJ2-2, with TRBD1 as a possible D gene (5 bases). The CDR3 covers 14 residues. The V end was cut by 5 bases, the J end by 2 bases, with 9 bases between. Germline CDR1 reads SGHDN; CDR2 reads FVKESK. For the CDR3, the DNA is TGTGCCAGCAGCGTGGGGCGAAACACCGGGGAGCTGTTTTTT. This codes for CASSVGRNTGELFF.

The chain uses TRBV11-2 and TRBJ1-4; D is undetermined. CDR3 size: 13 residues. Trimming removed 4 bases at V and 5 bases at J, with 8 bases between. Germline V gene lookup returns CDR1 SGHAT and CDR2 FQNNGV. Here the CDR3 reads CASSSGPNEKLFF. The CDR3 DNA follows: TGTGCCAGCAGCTCCGGTCCAAATGAAAAACTGTTTTTT.

There are a few counts of this clone. The genes are TRBV7-9 and TRBJ2-7; TRBD1 matches 9 bases. Trimming cost V 5 bases and J 6 bases; bases outside gene matches: 2. This CDR3 region has 12 residues. From germline, CDR1 is SEHNR and CDR2 FQNEAQ (reference sequence). The DNA for the CDR3 is TGTGCCAGCAGCGGGACAGGGTTCGAGCAGTACTTC. It translates to CASSGTGFEQYF.